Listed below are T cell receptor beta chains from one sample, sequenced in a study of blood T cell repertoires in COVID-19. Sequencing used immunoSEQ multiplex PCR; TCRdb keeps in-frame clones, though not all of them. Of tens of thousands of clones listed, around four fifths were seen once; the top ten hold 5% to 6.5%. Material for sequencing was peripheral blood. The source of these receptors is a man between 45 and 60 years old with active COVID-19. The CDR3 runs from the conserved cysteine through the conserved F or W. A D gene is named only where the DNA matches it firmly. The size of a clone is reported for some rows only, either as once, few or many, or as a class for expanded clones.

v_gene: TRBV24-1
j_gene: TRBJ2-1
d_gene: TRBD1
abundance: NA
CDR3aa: CATSEIGTGDYNEQFF
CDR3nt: TGTGCCACCAGTGAGATTGGGACAGGAGATTACAATGAGCAGTTCTTC

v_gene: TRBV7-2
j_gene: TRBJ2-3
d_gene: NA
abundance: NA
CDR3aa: CASSLASPGTDTQYF
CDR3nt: TGTGCCAGCAGCTTAGCGTCCCCGGGGACAGATACGCAGTATTTT

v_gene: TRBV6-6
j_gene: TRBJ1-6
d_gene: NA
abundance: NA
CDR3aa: CASSYSRGSYNSPLHF
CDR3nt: TGTGCCAGCAGTTACTCTCGCGGCTCCTATAATTCACCCCTCCACTTT

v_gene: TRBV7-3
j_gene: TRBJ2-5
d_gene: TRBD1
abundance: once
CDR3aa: CASSPTGGSWETQYF
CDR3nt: TGTGCCAGCAGCCCGACAGGGGGCTCTTGGGAGACCCAGTACTTC

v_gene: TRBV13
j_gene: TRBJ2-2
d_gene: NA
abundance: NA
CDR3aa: CASSPPRMSGRFTGELFF
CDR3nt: TGTGCCAGCAGCCCACCCCGGATGTCTGGGAGATTCACCGGGGAGCTGTTTTTT

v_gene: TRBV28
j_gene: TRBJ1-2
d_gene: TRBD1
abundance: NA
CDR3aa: CASSLSAGGFTF
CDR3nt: TGTGCCAGCAGTTTGTCGGCAGGGGGGTTCACCTTC

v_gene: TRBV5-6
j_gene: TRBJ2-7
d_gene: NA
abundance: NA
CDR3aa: CASSLDTYYEQYF
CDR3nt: TGTGCCAGCAGTCTGGACACCTACTACGAGCAGTACTTC

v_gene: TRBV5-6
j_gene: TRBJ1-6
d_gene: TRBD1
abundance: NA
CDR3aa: CASRGQGARSPLHF
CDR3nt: TGTGCCAGCAGGGGACAGGGGGCTAGATCACCCCTCCACTTT

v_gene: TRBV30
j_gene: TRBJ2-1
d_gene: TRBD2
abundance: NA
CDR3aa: CAWTSGSWEQFF
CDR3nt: TGTGCCTGGACTAGCGGGAGTTGGGAGCAGTTCTTC

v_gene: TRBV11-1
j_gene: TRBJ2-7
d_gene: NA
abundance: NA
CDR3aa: CASSLDRGGVYEQYF
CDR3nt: TGTGCCAGCAGCTTAGATCGCGGGGGCGTATACGAGCAGTACTTC

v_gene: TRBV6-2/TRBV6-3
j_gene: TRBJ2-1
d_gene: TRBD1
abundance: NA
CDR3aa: CASSQDRDVEQFF
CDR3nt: TGTGCCAGCAGTCAGGACAGGGACGTTGAGCAGTTCTTC

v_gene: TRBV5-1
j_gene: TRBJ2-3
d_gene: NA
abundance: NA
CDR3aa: CASSLGGHLPTDTQYF
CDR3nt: TGCGCCAGCAGCTTGGGGGGACACCTTCCCACAGATACGCAGTATTTT

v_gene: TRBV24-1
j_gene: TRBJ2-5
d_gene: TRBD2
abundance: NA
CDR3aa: CATSDPIAGGKETQYF
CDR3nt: TGTGCCACCAGTGACCCGATAGCGGGAGGGAAAGAGACCCAGTACTTC

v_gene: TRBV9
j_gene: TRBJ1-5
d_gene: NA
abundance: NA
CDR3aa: CASSLGGEDQPQHF
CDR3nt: TGTGCCAGCAGCCTGGGAGGGGAAGATCAGCCCCAGCATTTT

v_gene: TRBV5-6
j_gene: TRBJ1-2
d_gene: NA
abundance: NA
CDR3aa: CASRITGIDGYTF
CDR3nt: TGTGCCAGCAGGATCACAGGTATAGATGGCTACACCTTC

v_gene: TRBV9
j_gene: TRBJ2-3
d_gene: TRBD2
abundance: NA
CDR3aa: CASSVERGTDTQYF
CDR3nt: TGTGCCAGCAGCGTAGAGCGGGGTACAGATACGCAGTATTTT

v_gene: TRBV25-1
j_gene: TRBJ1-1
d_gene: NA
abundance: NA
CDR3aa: CASSPPGGVWTEAFF
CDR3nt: TGTGCCAGCAGTCCCCCGGGGGGGGTGTGGACTGAAGCTTTCTTT

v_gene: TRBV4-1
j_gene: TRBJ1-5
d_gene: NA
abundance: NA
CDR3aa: CASSLGQLYSNQPQHF
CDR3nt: TGCGCCAGCAGCCTCGGACAGCTTTATAGCAATCAGCCCCAGCATTTT

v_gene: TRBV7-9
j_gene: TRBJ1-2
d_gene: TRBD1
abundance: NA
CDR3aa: CASSFQGAYTF
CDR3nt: TGTGCCAGCAGCTTCCAGGGGGCCTACACCTTC

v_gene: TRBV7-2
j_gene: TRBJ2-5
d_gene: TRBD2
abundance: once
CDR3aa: CASSFSGREEETQYF
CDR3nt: TGTGCCAGCAGCTTTAGCGGGAGGGAGGAAGAGACCCAGTACTTC

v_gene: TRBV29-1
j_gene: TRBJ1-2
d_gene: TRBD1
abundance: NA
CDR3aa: CSGKTGDYGYTF
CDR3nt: TGCAGCGGAAAGACAGGGGACTATGGCTACACCTTC

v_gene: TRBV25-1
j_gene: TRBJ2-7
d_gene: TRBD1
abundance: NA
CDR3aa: CASRGGTGSSYEQYF
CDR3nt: TGTGCCAGCAGGGGGGGGACAGGGAGCTCCTACGAGCAGTACTTC

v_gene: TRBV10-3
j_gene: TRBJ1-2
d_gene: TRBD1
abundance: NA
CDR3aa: CASRGDRTYGYTF
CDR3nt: TGTGCCTCTAGGGGGGACAGGACCTATGGCTACACCTTC

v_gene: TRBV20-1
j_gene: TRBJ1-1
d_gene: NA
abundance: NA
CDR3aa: CSASSNTEAFF
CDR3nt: TGCAGTGCTAGCTCGAACACTGAAGCTTTCTTT

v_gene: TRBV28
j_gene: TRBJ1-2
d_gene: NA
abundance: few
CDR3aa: CASSAPPRDYGYTF
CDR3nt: TGTGCCAGCAGTGCCCCCCCCAGGGACTATGGCTACACCTTC

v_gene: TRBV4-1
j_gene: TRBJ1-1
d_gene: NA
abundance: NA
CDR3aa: CASSQQENTEAFF
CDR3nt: TGCGCCAGCAGCCAACAGGAGAACACTGAAGCTTTCTTT

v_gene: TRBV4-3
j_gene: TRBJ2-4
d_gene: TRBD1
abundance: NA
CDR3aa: CASSQRTGAKNIQYF
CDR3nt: TGCGCCAGCAGCCAACGGACAGGAGCCAAAAACATTCAGTACTTC

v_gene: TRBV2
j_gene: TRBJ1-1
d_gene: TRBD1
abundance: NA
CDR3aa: CASSQGQGLFLAFF
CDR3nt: TGTGCCAGCAGCCAGGGACAGGGGTTGTTCTTAGCTTTCTTT

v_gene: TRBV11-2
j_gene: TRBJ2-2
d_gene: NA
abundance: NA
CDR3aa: CASSLAMGNTGELFF
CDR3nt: TGTGCCAGCAGCTTAGCTATGGGCAACACCGGGGAGCTGTTTTTT

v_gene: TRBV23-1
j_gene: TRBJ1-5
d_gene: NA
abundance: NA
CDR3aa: CASSLCPRRNQPQHF
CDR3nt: TGCGCCAGCAGTCTCTGCCCCAGGCGCAATCAGCCCCAGCATTTT

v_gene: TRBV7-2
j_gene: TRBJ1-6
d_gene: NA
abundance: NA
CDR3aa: CATALGAGNSPLHF
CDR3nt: TGTGCCACCGCCCTCGGTGCTGGTAATTCACCCCTCCACTTT

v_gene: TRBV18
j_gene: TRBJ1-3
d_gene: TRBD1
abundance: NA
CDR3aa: CASSPNPGTGSGNTIYF
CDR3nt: TGTGCCAGCTCACCAAATCCCGGGACAGGCTCTGGAAACACCATATATTTT

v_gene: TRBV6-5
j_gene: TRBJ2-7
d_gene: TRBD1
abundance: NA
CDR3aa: CASRDSAYEQYF
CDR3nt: TGTGCCAGCCGGGACAGTGCCTACGAGCAGTACTTC

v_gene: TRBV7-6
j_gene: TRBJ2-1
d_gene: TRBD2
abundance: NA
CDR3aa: CASSSRLAAYNEQFF
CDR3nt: TGTGCCAGCAGCTCCAGACTAGCGGCCTACAATGAGCAGTTCTTC

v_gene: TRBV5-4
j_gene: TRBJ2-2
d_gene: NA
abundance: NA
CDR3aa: CASSVPGRGTGELFF
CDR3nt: TGTGCCAGCAGCGTCCCGGGCCGAGGGACCGGGGAGCTGTTTTTT

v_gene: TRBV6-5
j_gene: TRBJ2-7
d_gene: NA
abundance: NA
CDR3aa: CASRDGGDRYEQYF
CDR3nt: TGTGCCAGCAGGGACGGGGGAGACCGCTACGAGCAGTACTTC

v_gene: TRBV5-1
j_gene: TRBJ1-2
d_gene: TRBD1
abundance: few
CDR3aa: CASSLGTGGYGYTF
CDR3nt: TGCGCCAGCAGCTTGGGGACAGGTGGATATGGCTACACCTTC

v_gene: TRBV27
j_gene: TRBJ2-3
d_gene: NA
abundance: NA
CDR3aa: CASSITGSTDTQYF
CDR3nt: TGTGCCAGCAGTATCACGGGAAGCACAGATACGCAGTATTTT

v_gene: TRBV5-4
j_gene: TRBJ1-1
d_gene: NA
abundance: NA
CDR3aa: CASSASMNTEAFF
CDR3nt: TGTGCCAGCAGCGCTTCTATGAACACTGAAGCTTTCTTT

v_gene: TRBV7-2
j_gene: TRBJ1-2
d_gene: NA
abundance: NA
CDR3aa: CASSLNAGANYGYTF
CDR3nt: TGTGCCAGCAGCTTAAATGCAGGGGCGAACTATGGCTACACCTTC